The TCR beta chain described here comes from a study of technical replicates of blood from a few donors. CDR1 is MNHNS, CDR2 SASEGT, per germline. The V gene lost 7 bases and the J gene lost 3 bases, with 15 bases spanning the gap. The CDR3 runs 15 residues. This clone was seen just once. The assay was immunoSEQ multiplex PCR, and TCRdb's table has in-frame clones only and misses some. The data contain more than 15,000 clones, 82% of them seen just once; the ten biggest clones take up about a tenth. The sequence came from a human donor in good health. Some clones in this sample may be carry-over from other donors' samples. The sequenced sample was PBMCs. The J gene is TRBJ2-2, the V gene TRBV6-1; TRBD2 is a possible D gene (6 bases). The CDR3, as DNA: TGTGCCAGCATTCCGAAGGGAGGAGACACCGGGGAGCTGTTTTTT. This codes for CASIPKGGDTGELFF.